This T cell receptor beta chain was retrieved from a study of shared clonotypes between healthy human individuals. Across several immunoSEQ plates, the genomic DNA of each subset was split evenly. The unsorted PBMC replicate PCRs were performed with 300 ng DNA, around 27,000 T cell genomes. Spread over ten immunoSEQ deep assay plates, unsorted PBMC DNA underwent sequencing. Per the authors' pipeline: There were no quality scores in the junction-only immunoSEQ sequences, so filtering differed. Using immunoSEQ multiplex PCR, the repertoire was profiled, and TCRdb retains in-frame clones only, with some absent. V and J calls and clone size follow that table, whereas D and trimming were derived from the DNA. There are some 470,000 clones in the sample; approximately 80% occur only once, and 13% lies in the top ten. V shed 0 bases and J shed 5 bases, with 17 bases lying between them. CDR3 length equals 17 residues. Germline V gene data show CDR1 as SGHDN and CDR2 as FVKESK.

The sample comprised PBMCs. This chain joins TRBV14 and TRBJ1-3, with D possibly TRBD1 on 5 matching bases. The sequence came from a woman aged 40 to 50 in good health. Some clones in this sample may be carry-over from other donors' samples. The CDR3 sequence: CASSQDALQGARNTIYF. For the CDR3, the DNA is TGTGCCAGCAGCCAAGATGCCTTGCAGGGAGCAAGAAACACCATATATTTT.